This T cell receptor beta chain was sequenced for a study of CD8 T cells in ankylosing spondylitis (dated by TCRdb to 2017 to 2019). In terms of the full investigation: To find TCR variants linked to disease, the study profiled T cell receptor beta repertoires in ankylosing spondylitis patients and healthy donors. Peripheral blood samples were taken, and synovial fluid was additionally collected from ankylosing spondylitis patients. The full study cohort comprised around 23 ankylosing spondylitis patients and some 110 healthy donors. Summary of the overall study and its limitations: Some of the motif variants had been reported before in the synovial fluid and blood of reactive arthritis patients, a finding that suggests common disease-initiation mechanisms. Blood from ankylosing spondylitis patients appeared to be characterized by a TCR beta motif made up of under ten highly homologous amino acid variants. The disease-linked clones had a CD8+ phenotype and were found at relatively low frequencies in peripheral blood. The disease-linked clones were reported as significantly enriched in matched synovial fluid samples from ankylosing spondylitis patients.

CDR1 SGHAT and CDR2 FQNNGV were looked up in the germline V gene. V loses 4 bases at its end and J loses 3 bases; junction bases beyond the gene matches: 10. The CDR3 has 16 amino acids, counting the end cysteine and phenylalanine. Only the CDR3 portion is preserved as DNA: 48 bases, with reading frame beginning at the first base. With regard to this clonotype: Its specific antigen is unknown. Nothing much larger sits one base from this clone, and base qualities are not available.

TCRdb shows the sequencer as Illumina HiSeq 2500. Quantitative 5'-RACE with molecular barcodes was the method used to prepare the TCR beta libraries. The authors processed their data as follows. Disease-linked TCR variants were identified with a new computational method built on a probabilistic model of VDJ rearrangement. TCRdb cleaned the public reads at Q25 with fastp, built clones with MiXCR and kept in-frame beta chains. Records with the same CDR3 protein are collapsed into one entry carrying the most frequent genes and DNA. The V and J calls and clone size are TCRdb's, not the authors'. The sample data list 350,000 to 400,000 distinct CDR3 sequences, and 20% to 25% of these were observed just once. The top ten hold around 13% of the sample.

Sequenced input: blood, either unsorted or a sorted T cell fraction (not recorded which). The chain uses TRBV11-2 and TRBJ2-7, and 9 bases in between align with TRBD1. The clonotype was recovered from a male donor with ankylosing spondylitis or in good health (not recorded which). The DNA sequence is given as TGTGCCAGCAGCTCTAGCCGGGGACAGGGTTTCTACGAGCAGTACTTC. It is translated as CASSSSRGQGFYEQYF.